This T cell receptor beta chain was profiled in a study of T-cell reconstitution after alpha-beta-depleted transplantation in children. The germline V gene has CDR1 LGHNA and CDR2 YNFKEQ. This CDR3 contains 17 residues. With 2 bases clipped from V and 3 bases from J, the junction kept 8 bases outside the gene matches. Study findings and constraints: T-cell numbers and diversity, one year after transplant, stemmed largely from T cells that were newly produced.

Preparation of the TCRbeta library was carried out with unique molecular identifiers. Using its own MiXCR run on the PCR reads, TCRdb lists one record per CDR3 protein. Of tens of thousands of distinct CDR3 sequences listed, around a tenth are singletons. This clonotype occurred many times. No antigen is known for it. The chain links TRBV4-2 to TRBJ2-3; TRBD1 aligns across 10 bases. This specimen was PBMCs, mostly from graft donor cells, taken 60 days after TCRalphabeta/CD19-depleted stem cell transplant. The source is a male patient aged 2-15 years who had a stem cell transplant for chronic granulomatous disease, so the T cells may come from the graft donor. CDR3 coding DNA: TGTGCCAGCAGCCAATTTATGGACAGGGGGAGGACAGATACGCAGTATTTT. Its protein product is CASSQFMDRGRTDTQYF.